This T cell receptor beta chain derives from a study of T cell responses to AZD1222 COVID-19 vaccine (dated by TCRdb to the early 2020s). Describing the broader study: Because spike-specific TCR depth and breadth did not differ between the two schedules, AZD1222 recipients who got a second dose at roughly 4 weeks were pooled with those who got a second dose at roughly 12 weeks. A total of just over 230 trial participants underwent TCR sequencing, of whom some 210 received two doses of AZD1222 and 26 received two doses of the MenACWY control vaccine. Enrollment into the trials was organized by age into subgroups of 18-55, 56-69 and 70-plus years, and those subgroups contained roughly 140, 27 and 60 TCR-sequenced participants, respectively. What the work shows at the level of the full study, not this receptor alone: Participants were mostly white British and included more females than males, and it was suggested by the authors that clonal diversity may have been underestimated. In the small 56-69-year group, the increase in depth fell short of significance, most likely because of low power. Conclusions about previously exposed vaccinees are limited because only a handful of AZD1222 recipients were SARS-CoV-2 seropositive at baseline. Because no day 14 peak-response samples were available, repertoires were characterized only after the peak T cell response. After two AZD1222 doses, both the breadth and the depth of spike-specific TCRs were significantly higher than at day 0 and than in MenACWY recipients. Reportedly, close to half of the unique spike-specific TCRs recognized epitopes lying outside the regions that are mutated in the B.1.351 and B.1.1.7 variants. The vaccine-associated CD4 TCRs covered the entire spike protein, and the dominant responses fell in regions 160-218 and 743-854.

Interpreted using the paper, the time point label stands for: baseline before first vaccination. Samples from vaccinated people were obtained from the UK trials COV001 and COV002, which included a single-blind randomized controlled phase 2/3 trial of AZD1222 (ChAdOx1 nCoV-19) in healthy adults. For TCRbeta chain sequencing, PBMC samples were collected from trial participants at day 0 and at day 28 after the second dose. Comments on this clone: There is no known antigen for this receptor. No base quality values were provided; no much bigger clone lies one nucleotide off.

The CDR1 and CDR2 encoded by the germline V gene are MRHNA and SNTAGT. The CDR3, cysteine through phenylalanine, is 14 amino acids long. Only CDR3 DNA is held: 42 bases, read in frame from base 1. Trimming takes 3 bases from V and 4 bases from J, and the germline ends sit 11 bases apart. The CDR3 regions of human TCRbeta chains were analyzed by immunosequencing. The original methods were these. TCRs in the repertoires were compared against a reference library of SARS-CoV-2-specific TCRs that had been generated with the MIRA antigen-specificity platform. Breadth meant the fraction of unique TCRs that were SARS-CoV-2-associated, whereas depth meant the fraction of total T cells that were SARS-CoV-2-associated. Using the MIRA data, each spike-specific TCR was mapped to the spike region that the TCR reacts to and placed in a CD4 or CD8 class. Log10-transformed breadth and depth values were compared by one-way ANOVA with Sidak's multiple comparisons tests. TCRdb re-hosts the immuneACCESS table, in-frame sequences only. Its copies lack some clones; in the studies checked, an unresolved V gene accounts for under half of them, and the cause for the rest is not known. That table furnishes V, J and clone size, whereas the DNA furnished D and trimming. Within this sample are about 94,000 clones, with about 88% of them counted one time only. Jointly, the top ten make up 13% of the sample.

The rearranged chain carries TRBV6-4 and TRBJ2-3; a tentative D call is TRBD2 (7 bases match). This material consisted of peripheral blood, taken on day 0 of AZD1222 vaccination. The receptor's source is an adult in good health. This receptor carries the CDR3 CASSEGGGPDTQYF. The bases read TGTGCCAGCAGTGAGGGAGGGGGGCCAGATACGCAGTATTTT.